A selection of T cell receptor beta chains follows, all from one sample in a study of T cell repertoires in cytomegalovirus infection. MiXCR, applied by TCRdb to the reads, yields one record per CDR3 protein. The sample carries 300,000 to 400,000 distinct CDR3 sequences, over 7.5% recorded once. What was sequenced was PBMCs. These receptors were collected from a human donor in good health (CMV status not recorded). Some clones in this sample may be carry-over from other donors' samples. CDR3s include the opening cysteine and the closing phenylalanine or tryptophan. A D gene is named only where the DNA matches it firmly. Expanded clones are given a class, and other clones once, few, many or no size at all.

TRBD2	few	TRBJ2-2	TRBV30	CAWTRLAGTGELFF	TGTGCCTGGACCCGACTAGCCGGGACCGGGGAGCTGTTTTTT
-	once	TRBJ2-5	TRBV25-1	CASSFFRGQETQYF	TGTGCCAGCAGTTTCTTCCGGGGCCAAGAGACCCAGTACTTC
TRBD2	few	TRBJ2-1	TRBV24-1	CATSDPTSGRPEQFF	TGTGCCACCAGTGATCCTACTAGCGGGAGGCCTGAGCAGTTCTTC
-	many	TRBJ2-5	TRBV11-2	CASSSSLGGHRQETQYF	TGTGCCAGCAGCTCCTCTTTGGGGGGGCACCGACAAGAGACCCAGTACTTC
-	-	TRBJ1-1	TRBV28	CATHLNTEAFF	TGTGCCACTCATTTGAACACTGAAGCTTTCTTT
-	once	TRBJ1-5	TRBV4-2	CASSQDSASNQPQHF	TGTGCCAGCAGCCAAGACTCTGCGAGCAATCAGCCCCAGCATTTT
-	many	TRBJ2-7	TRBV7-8	CASSQRISYEQYF	TGTGCCAGCAGCCAGCGGATCTCCTACGAGCAGTACTTC
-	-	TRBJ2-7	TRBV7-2	CASRSPPGEQYF	TGTGCCAGCAGGTCTCCCCCGGGCGAGCAGTACTTC
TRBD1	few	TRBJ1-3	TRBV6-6	CASSLSGGGAGNTIYF	TGTGCCAGCAGTCTCTCAGGGGGGGGAGCTGGAAACACCATATATTTT
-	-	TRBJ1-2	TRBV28	CASSQGLHGYTF	TGTGCCAGCAGCCAGGGTTTGCATGGCTACACCTTC
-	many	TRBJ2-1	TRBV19	CASSILRGQGTYNEQFF	TGTGCCAGTAGTATACTGCGCGGCCAGGGTACCTACAATGAGCAGTTCTTC
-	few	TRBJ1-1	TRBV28	CASGERVRGAFF	TGTGCCAGCGGAGAAAGGGTGAGGGGAGCTTTCTTT
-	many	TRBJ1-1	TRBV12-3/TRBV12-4	CASSLIGRNTEAFF	TGTGCCAGCAGTTTAATCGGACGGAACACTGAAGCTTTCTTT
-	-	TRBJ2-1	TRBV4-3	CASSQATSLEQFF	TGCGCCAGCAGCCAGGCCACTAGCCTTGAGCAGTTCTTC
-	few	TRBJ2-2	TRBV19	CASSMGRRTVDTGELFF	TGTGCCAGTAGTATGGGACGCCGGACGGTCGACACCGGGGAGCTGTTTTTT
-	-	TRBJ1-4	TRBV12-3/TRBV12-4	CASSREAMGEKLFF	TGTGCCAGCAGTAGGGAGGCAATGGGTGAAAAACTGTTTTTT
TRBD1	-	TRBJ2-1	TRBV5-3	CASSAGQGIFF	TGTGCCAGCAGCGCGGGACAGGGGATATTCTTC
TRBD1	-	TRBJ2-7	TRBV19	CASGWGTGSYEQYF	TGTGCCAGTGGATGGGGGACAGGGTCCTACGAGCAGTACTTC
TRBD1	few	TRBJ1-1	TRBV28	CASSEDPGQGGAFF	TGTGCCAGCAGCGAAGACCCGGGACAGGGGGGAGCTTTCTTT
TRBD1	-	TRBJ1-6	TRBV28	CASGLDRANSPLHF	TGTGCCAGCGGACTGGACAGGGCTAATTCACCCCTCCACTTT
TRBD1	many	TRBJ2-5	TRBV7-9	CASSRDSQYQETQYF	TGTGCCAGCAGCCGGGACAGTCAGTACCAAGAGACCCAGTACTTC
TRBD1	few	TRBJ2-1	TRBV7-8	CASSLRRDRRSYNEQFF	TGTGCCAGCAGCTTGAGGCGGGACAGGAGGTCCTACAATGAGCAGTTCTTC
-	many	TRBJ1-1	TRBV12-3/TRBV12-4	CASSLSGGETEAFF	TGTGCCAGCAGTTTAAGTGGGGGAGAGACTGAAGCTTTCTTT
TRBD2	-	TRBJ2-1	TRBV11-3	CASSRTSGDNGQFF	TGTGCCAGCAGCCGGACTAGCGGGGACAATGGGCAGTTCTTC
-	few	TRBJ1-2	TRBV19	CASFQGGGYTF	TGTGCCAGCTTTCAGGGTGGTGGCTACACCTTC
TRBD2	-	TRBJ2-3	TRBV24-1	CATSDPRTSGSTDTQYF	TGTGCCACCAGTGACCCCAGGACTAGCGGGAGCACAGATACGCAGTATTTT
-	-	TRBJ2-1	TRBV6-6	CASRKTTTTYNEQFF	TGTGCCAGCAGAAAGACTACGACTACCTACAATGAGCAGTTCTTC
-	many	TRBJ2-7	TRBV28	CASSLRLDARAEREQYF	TGTGCCAGCAGTTTAAGACTGGACGCGCGAGCTGAGCGCGAGCAGTACTTC
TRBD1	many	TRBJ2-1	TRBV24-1	CATSDAGAGGWEVKFF	TGTGCCACCAGTGATGCCGGCGCAGGGGGCTGGGAGGTTAAGTTCTTC
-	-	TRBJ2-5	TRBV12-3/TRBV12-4	CASSKAAVETQYF	TGTGCCAGCAGCAAGGCGGCCGTAGAGACCCAGTACTTC